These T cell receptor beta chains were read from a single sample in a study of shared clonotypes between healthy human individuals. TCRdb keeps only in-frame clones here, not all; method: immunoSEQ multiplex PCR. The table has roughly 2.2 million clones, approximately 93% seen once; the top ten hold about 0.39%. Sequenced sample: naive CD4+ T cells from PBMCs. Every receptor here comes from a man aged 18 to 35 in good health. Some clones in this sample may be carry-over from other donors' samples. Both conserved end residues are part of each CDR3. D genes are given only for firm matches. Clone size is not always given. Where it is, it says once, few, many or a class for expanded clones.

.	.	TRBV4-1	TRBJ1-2	TGCGCCAGCAGCCTCACCGGTGTGGATGGCTACACCTTC	CASSLTGVDGYTF
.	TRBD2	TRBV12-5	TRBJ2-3	TGTGCTAGTGGTCTCGGACTAGCGGAAAGCACAGATACGCAGTATTTT	CASGLGLAESTDTQYF
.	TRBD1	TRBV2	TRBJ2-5	TGTGCCAGCGTCCGGGACAGGGGACAAGAGACCCAGTACTTC	CASVRDRGQETQYF
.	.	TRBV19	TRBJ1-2	TGTGCCAGTAGTATCCTGGCGGGGTATGGCTACACCTTC	CASSILAGYGYTF
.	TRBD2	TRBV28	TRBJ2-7	TGTGCCAGCAGTTTAGTCAGGGGGCACGGGACTAGCGGGAGGGGATACGAGCAGTACTTC	CASSLVRGHGTSGRGYEQYF
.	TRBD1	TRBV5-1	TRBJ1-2	TGCGCCAGCAGCTTGGCCTACGTGGGACAGGGGGGCGGCTACACCTTC	CASSLAYVGQGGGYTF
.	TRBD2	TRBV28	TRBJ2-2	TGTGCCAGCAGTCTGGAATACGGGAGGGGCGGGGAGCTGTTTTTT	CASSLEYGRGGELFF
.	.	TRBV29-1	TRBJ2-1	TGCAGCGTTGCAAAGACTGGGGATACTTACAATGAGCAGTTCTTC	CSVAKTGDTYNEQFF
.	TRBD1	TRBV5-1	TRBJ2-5	TGCGCCAGCAGCTCCTCCGGGACAGGGCGTTTGGAGACCCAGTACTTC	CASSSSGTGRLETQYF
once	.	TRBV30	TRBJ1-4	TGTGCCTGGACCCCGGGTACTCGGGGAGAAAAACTGTTTTTT	CAWTPGTRGEKLFF
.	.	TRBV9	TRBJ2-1	TGTGCCAGCAGCCCCGGAGCGTCTTACAATGAGCAGTTCTTC	CASSPGASYNEQFF
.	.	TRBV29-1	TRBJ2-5	TGCAGCGTGCCCCCTTCGGGCGGGGAGACCCAGTACTTC	CSVPPSGGETQYF
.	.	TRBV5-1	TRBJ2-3	TGCGCCAGCAGCGGATTAGCGTCTAGCACAGATACGCAGTATTTT	CASSGLASSTDTQYF
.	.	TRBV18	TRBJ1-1	TGTGCCAGCTCACCAGGCGCGACAGCAAACACTGAAGCTTTCTTT	CASSPGATANTEAFF
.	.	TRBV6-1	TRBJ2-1	TGTGCCAGCAGTGGACTAACAGCCAGATCCTACAATGAGCAGTTCTTC	CASSGLTARSYNEQFF
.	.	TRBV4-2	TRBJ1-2	TGTGCCAGCAGCCCGCGATTACAGGAGAACTATGGCTACACCTTC	CASSPRLQENYGYTF
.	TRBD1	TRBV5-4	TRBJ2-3	TGTGCCAGCACCTTAACGACAGGGGGCAGGACAGATACGCAGTATTTT	CASTLTTGGRTDTQYF